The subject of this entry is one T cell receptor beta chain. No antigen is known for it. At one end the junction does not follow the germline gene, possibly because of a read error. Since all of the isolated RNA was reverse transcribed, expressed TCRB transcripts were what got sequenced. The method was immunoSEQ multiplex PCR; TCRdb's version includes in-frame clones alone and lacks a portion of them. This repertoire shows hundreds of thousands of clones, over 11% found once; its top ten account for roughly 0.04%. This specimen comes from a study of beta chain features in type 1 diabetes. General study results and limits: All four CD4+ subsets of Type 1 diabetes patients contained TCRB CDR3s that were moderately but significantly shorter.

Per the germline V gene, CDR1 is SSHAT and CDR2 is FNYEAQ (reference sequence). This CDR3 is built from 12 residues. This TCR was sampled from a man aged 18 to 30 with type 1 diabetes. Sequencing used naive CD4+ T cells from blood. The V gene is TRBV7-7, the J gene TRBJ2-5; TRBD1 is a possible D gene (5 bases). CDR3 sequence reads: CASSQDKGTQYF. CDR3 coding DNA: TGTGCTAGCAGCCAGGACAAGGGGACCCAGTACTTC.